Reported below is one TCR beta chain. Its antigen is unidentified. The method was immunoSEQ multiplex PCR; TCRdb's version includes in-frame clones alone and lacks a portion of them. The sample lists 73,000 or so clones, 68% occurring once. These data come from a study of cytotoxic CD8 clonotypes in ibrutinib-treated CLL. Notes on the study in general: Ibrutinib response saw clonality rise, and progression saw it return toward baseline. Public clonotypes occurred uncommonly; on treatment, they contracted or remained stable.

The CDR3 spans 13 residues. Trimming removed 6 bases at V and 6 bases at J, with 14 bases between. Germline CDR1 is MDHEN and CDR2 is SYDVKM. The sequencing here drew on PBMCs, taken after 12 months of ibrutinib treatment. This clonotype was obtained from a human donor with chronic lymphocytic leukemia. The chain has TRBV28 and TRBJ1-1; TRBD1 might be the D (6 bases). The CDR3 region is CASRPINRAEAFF. The CDR3 DNA is TGTGCCAGCAGACCTATTAACAGGGCTGAAGCTTTCTTT.